A selection of T cell receptor beta chains follows, all from one sample in a study of blood T cell repertoires in COVID-19. Some clones are missing from TCRdb's copy, which holds only in-frame ones; the method was immunoSEQ multiplex PCR. This table holds some 130,000 clones, around 73% found once. Sequencing was carried out using peripheral blood. These receptors originate from a man aged 60-69 years who had recovered from COVID-19. Both conserved end residues are part of each CDR3. D genes are given only for firm matches. Only part of the rows carry a size: once, few, many, or a class if the clone is expanded.

clone_size: .
d_call: .
cdr3_length: 13
v_call: TRBV10-3
j_call: TRBJ2-7
cdr3_nt: TGTGCCATCAGAACTTATGAATCCTACGAGCAGTACTTC
cdr3_aa: CAIRTYESYEQYF

clone_size: few
d_call: TRBD2
cdr3_length: 20
v_call: TRBV15
j_call: TRBJ2-1
cdr3_nt: TGTGCCACCAGCAGGAGGGAGCTTCGAGCTAGCGGTAGCTCCTACAATGAGCAGTTCTTC
cdr3_aa: CATSRRELRASGSSYNEQFF

clone_size: .
d_call: .
cdr3_length: 13
v_call: TRBV6-5
j_call: TRBJ2-7
cdr3_nt: TGTGCCAGCGAACACAGACGGGACTACGAGCAGTACTTC
cdr3_aa: CASEHRRDYEQYF

clone_size: .
d_call: TRBD1
cdr3_length: 16
v_call: TRBV18
j_call: TRBJ2-1
cdr3_nt: TGTGCCAGCTCACCGGGGGACAGGGGATTATGGAATGAGCAGTTCTTC
cdr3_aa: CASSPGDRGLWNEQFF

clone_size: .
d_call: .
cdr3_length: 15
v_call: TRBV23-1
j_call: TRBJ1-4
cdr3_nt: TGCGCCAGCAGTTCGCCGGGACTGGCTGGTGAAAAACTGTTTTTT
cdr3_aa: CASSSPGLAGEKLFF

clone_size: few
d_call: .
cdr3_length: 15
v_call: TRBV28
j_call: TRBJ1-2
cdr3_nt: TGTGCCAGCAGGCCCCACAGGGTCTCTAACTATGGCTACACCTTC
cdr3_aa: CASRPHRVSNYGYTF

clone_size: .
d_call: TRBD2
cdr3_length: 15
v_call: TRBV19
j_call: TRBJ2-1
cdr3_nt: TGTGCCAGTAGTATTCTAGCGGGAGCTACCAATGAGCAGTTCTTC
cdr3_aa: CASSILAGATNEQFF

clone_size: few
d_call: TRBD1
cdr3_length: 14
v_call: TRBV4-1
j_call: TRBJ2-7
cdr3_nt: TGCGCCAGCAGCCACCAGGACAGGGACTACGAGCAGTACTTC
cdr3_aa: CASSHQDRDYEQYF

clone_size: .
d_call: TRBD1
cdr3_length: 15
v_call: TRBV5-5
j_call: TRBJ1-2
cdr3_nt: TGTGCCAGCAGCTTGGCAGATCAGGGGGTGAATGGCTACACCTTC
cdr3_aa: CASSLADQGVNGYTF

clone_size: .
d_call: TRBD1
cdr3_length: 15
v_call: TRBV6-2/TRBV6-3
j_call: TRBJ2-1
cdr3_nt: TGTGCCAGCAGCCTCCAGGGGGCTGACTACAATGAGCAGTTCTTC
cdr3_aa: CASSLQGADYNEQFF

clone_size: few
d_call: TRBD1
cdr3_length: 14
v_call: TRBV9
j_call: TRBJ1-2
cdr3_nt: TGTGCCAGCAGCGCCGGGACAGGGGACTATGGCTACACCTTC
cdr3_aa: CASSAGTGDYGYTF

clone_size: .
d_call: .
cdr3_length: 15
v_call: TRBV4-1
j_call: TRBJ1-4
cdr3_nt: TGCGCCAGCAGCCAAGATCGGCAGGAAAATGAAAAACTGTTTTTT
cdr3_aa: CASSQDRQENEKLFF

clone_size: .
d_call: TRBD1
cdr3_length: 15
v_call: TRBV5-1
j_call: TRBJ1-2
cdr3_nt: TGCGCCAGCAGCTTGCAATCCGGGACAGGGAATGGCTACACCTTC
cdr3_aa: CASSLQSGTGNGYTF

clone_size: .
d_call: .
cdr3_length: 16
v_call: TRBV28
j_call: TRBJ1-1
cdr3_nt: TGTGCCAGCAGTCGAGGTCCTGGACAACGAAACACTGAAGCTTTCTTT
cdr3_aa: CASSRGPGQRNTEAFF

clone_size: .
d_call: TRBD2
cdr3_length: 16
v_call: TRBV6-5
j_call: TRBJ2-7
cdr3_nt: TGTGCCAGCAGTTCCCGGACTAGCGGACAAATCTACGAGCAGTACTTC
cdr3_aa: CASSSRTSGQIYEQYF

clone_size: .
d_call: TRBD2
cdr3_length: 15
v_call: TRBV7-6
j_call: TRBJ2-1
cdr3_nt: TGTGCCAGCAGCTTATCTAGCGGGAGGTACAATGAGCAGTTCTTC
cdr3_aa: CASSLSSGRYNEQFF

clone_size: .
d_call: .
cdr3_length: 15
v_call: TRBV28
j_call: TRBJ2-5
cdr3_nt: TGTGCCAGCAGTTGGGCAGGCAGGCCAGGGGAGACCCAGTACTTC
cdr3_aa: CASSWAGRPGETQYF

clone_size: .
d_call: TRBD1
cdr3_length: 13
v_call: TRBV29-1
j_call: TRBJ2-1
cdr3_nt: TGCAGCGTACTGACAGGGGCCTACAATGAGCAGTTCTTC
cdr3_aa: CSVLTGAYNEQFF

clone_size: .
d_call: TRBD1
cdr3_length: 15
v_call: TRBV5-5
j_call: TRBJ2-7
cdr3_nt: TGTGCCAGCAGTTACGCCGGGACAGGGCCCTACGAGCAGTACTTC
cdr3_aa: CASSYAGTGPYEQYF

clone_size: .
d_call: TRBD1
cdr3_length: 15
v_call: TRBV7-8
j_call: TRBJ1-5
cdr3_nt: TGTGCCAGCAGTTTGGACAGGGGGCCCAGTCAGCCCCAGCATTTT
cdr3_aa: CASSLDRGPSQPQHF

clone_size: .
d_call: TRBD1
cdr3_length: 13
v_call: TRBV6-5
j_call: TRBJ1-2
cdr3_nt: TGTGCCAGCAGTACGGACAGGGAGAGTGGCTACACCTTC
cdr3_aa: CASSTDRESGYTF

clone_size: .
d_call: .
cdr3_length: 13
v_call: TRBV5-1
j_call: TRBJ1-4
cdr3_nt: TGCGCCAGCCCGTGGAACGGGAATGAAAAACTGTTTTTT
cdr3_aa: CASPWNGNEKLFF

clone_size: .
d_call: .
cdr3_length: 14
v_call: TRBV5-1
j_call: TRBJ2-1
cdr3_nt: TGCGCCAGCAGCTTAGCAGGGGCTTACAATGAGCAGTTCTTC
cdr3_aa: CASSLAGAYNEQFF